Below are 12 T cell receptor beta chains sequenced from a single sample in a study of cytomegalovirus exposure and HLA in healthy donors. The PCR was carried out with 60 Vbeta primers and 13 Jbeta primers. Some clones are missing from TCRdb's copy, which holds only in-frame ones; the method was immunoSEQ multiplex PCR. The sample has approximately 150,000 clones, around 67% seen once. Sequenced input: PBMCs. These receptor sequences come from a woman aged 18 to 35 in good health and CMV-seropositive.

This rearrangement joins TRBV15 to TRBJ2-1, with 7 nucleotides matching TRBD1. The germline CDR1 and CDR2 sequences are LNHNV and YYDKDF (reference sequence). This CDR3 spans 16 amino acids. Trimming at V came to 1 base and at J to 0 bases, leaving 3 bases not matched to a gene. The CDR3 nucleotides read TGTGCCACCAGCAGAGTGGGACAGTTCTCCTACAATGAGCAGTTCTTC. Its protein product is CATSRVGQFSYNEQFF.

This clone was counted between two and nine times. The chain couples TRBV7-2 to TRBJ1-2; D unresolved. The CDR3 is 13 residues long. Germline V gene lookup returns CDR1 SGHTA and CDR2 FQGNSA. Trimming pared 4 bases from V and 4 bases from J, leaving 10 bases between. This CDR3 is CASSYTSGYGYTF. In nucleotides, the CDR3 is TGTGCCAGCAGCTACACGTCGGGCTATGGCTACACCTTC.

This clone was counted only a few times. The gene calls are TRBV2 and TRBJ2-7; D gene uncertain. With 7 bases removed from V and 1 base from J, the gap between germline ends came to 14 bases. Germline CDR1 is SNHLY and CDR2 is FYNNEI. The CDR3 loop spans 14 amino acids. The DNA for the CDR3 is TGTGCCAGCAAGCCGGAGATCCGATCCTACGAGCAGTACTTC. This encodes CASKPEIRSYEQYF. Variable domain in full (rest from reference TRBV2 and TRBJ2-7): EPEVTQTPSHQVTQMGQEVILRCVPISNHLYFYWYRQILGQKVEFLVSFYNNEISEKSEIFDDQFSVERPDGSNFTLKIRSTKLEDSAMYFCASKPEIRSYEQYFGPGTRLTVT.

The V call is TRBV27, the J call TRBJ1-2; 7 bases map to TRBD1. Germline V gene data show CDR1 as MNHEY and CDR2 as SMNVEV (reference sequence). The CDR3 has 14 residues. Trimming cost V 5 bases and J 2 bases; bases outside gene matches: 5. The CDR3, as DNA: TGTGCCAGCAGTCCGACAGGGACGAACTATGGCTACACCTTC. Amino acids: CASSPTGTNYGYTF.

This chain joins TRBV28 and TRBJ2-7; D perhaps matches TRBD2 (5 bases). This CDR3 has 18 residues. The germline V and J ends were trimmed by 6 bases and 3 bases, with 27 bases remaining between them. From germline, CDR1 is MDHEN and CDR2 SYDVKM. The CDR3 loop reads CASSSSTGLTPHLYEQYF. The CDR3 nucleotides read TGTGCCAGCAGCTCCTCGACGGGATTAACCCCCCATCTCTACGAGCAGTACTTC.

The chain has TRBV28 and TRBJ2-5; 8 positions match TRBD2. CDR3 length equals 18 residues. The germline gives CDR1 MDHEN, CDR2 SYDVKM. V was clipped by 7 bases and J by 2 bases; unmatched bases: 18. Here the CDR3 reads CASTEFEWGSGKQETQYF. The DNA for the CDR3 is TGTGCCAGCACTGAGTTTGAATGGGGTAGCGGGAAACAAGAGACCCAGTACTTC.

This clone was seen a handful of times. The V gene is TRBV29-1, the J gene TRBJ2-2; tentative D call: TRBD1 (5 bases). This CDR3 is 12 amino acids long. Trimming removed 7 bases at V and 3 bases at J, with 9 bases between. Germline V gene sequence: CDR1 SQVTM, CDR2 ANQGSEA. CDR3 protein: CSAIGDTGELFF. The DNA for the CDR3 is TGCAGCGCCATAGGGGACACCGGGGAGCTGTTTTTT.

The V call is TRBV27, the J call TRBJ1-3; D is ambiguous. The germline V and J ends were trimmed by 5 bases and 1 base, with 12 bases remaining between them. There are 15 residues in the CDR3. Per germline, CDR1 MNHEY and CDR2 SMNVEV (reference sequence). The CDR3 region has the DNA TGTGCCAGCAGTCCCCGGGTCGCGTCTGGAAACACCATATATTTT. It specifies CASSPRVASGNTIYF.

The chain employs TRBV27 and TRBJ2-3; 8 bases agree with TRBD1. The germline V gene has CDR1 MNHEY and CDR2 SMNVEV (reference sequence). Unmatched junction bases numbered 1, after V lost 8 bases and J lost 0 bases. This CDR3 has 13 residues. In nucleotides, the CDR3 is TGTGCCAGCCGACAGGGGAGCACAGATACGCAGTATTTT. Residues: CASRQGSTDTQYF.

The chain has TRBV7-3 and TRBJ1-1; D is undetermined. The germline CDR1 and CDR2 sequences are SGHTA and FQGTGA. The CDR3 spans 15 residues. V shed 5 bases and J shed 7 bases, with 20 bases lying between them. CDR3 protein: CASSPTHLSSGEAFF. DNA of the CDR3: TGTGCCAGCAGCCCAACCCATCTTTCGTCGGGTGAAGCTTTCTTT.

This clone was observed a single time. This CDR3 reads CASSTKAGGSFGEQFF. As DNA, the CDR3 is TGTGCCAGTAGTACCAAAGCGGGAGGGTCTTTTGGTGAGCAGTTCTTC. V and J are TRBV19 and TRBJ2-1; TRBD2 matches 10 bases. The CDR3 is made up of 16 amino acids. Germline V gene sequence: CDR1 LNHDA, CDR2 SQIVND (reference sequence). J lost 9 bases, V lost 4 bases, and 12 bases had no gene match.

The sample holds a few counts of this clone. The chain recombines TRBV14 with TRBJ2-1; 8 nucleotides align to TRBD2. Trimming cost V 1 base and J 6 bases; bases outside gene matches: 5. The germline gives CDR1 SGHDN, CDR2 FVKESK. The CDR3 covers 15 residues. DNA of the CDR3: TGTGCCAGCAGCCAAGCGACTAGCGTGCCCAATGAGCAGTTCTTC. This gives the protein CASSQATSVPNEQFF.